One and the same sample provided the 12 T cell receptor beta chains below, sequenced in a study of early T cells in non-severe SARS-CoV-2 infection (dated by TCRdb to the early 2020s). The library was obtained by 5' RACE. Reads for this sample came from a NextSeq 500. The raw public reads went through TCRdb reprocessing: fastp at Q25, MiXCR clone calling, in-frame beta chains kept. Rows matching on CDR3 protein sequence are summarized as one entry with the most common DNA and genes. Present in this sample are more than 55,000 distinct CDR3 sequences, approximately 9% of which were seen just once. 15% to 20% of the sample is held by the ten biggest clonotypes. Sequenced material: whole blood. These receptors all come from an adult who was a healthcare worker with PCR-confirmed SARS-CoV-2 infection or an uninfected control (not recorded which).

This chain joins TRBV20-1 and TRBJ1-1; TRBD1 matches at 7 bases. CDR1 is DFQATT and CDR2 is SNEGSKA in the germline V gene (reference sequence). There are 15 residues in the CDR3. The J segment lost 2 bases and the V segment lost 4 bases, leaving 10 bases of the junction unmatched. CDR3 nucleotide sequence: TGCAGTGCTACTCCGGGACAGAAGATAAACACTGAAGCTTTCTTT. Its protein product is CSATPGQKINTEAFF.

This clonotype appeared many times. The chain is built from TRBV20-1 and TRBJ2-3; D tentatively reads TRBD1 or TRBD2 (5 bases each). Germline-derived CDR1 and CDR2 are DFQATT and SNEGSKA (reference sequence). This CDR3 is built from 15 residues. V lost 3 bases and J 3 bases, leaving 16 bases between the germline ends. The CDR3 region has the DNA TGCAGTGCTAGTGGGGACGGAAGCATGACAGATACGCAGTATTTT. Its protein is CSASGDGSMTDTQYF.

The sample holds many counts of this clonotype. The DNA of the CDR3 is TGTGCCAGCAGCCCGCGACAGGGGGACACTGAAGCTTTCTTT. This sequence encodes CASSPRQGDTEAFF. This sequence joins TRBV7-2 and TRBJ1-1; 9 positions match TRBD1. The CDR3 runs 14 residues. The V gene's germline CDR1 is SGHTA and CDR2 FQGNSA. With 5 bases clipped from V and 3 bases from J, the junction kept 4 bases outside the gene matches.

As DNA, the CDR3 is TGCGCCAGCTCAAGGGGGGTCTATGAAAAACTGTTTTTT. Translation gives CASSRGVYEKLFF. The rearrangement links TRBV10-2 to TRBJ1-4, with a weak D call TRBD1 (6 bases). CDR1 WSHSY and CDR2 SAAADI come from the germline V gene. The CDR3 is 13 residues long. Trimming cost V 8 bases and J 6 bases, with 13 bases left between them.

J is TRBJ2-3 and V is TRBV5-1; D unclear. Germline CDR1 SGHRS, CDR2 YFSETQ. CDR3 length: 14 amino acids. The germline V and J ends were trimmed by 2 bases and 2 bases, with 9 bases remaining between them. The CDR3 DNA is TGCGCCAGCAGCTTAGAGGCCATCACAGATACGCAGTATTTT. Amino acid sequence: CASSLEAITDTQYF.

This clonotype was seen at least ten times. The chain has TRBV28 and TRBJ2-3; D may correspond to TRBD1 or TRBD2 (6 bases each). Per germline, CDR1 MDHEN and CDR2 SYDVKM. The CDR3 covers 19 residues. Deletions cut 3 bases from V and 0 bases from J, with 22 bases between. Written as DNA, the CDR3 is TGTGCCAGCAGTTTTTTAGGAGGGGCCGGTGGGGGCAGCACAGATACGCAGTATTTT. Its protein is CASSFLGGAGGGSTDTQYF.

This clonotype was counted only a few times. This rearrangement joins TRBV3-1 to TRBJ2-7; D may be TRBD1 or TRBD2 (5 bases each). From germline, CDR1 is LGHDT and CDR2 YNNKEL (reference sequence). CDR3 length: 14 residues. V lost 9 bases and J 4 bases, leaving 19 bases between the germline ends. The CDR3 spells CARPVGESLYEQYF. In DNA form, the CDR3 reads TGTGCCAGGCCCGTGGGGGAGAGTTTGTACGAGCAGTACTTC.

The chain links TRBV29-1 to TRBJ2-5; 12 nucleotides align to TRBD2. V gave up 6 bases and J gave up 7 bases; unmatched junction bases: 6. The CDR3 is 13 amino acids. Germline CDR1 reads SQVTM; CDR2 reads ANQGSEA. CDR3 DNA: TGCAGCGTAGGGCTAGCGGGGGGGAGGACCCAGTACTTC. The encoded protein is CSVGLAGGRTQYF.

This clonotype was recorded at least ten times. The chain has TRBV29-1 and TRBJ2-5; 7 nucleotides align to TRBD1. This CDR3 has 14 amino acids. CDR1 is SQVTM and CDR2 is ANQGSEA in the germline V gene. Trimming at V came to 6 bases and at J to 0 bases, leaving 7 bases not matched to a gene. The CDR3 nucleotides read TGCAGCGTCGACAGGGCTTTTGACCAAGAGACCCAGTACTTC. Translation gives CSVDRAFDQETQYF.

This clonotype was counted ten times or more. The CDR3 protein is CASSHGQGLVGELFF. The CDR3 DNA is TGTGCCAGCAGCCACGGACAGGGGTTGGTCGGGGAGCTGTTTTTT. V and J are TRBV3-1 and TRBJ2-2; 9 positions agree with TRBD1. The CDR3 covers 15 residues. Looked up from germline, CDR1 is LGHDT and CDR2 is YNNKEL (reference sequence). After removal of 3 bases from V and 7 bases from J, the junction contained 6 bases not matched to a gene.

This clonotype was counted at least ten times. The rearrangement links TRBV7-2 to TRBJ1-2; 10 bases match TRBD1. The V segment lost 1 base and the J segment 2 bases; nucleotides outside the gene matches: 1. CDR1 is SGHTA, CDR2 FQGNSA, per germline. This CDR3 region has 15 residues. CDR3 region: CASSLGQGANYGYTF. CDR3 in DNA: TGTGCCAGCAGCTTAGGACAGGGGGCGAACTATGGCTACACCTTC.

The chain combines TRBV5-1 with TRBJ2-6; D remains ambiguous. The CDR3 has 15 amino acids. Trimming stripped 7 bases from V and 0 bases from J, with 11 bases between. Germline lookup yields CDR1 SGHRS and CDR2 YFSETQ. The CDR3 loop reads CASSYGNSGANVLTF. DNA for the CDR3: TGCGCCAGCTCATACGGTAACTCTGGGGCCAACGTCCTGACTTTC.